What follows describes a single TCR beta chain. Its antigen is unknown. The method was immunoSEQ multiplex PCR; TCRdb's version includes in-frame clones alone and lacks a portion of them. In the table there are more than 75,000 clones, under 95% of which are singletons. The data belong to a study of graft-versus-host responses after intestinal transplantation. Study-wide context: Among the recipients, transplants were multivisceral, liver-intestinal, or isolated intestinal. For approximately three years after anti-thymocyte globulin induction, all recipients took tacrolimus and steroids.

Findings and caveats of the study: Early post-transplant HvG declines were associated with peak circulating GvH clone levels. GvH clonotypes were identified within recipient marrow, with a subset emerging first in ileum or blood.

Germline V gene lookup returns CDR1 SGHRS and CDR2 YFSETQ. The CDR3 contains 14 residues. Trimming removed 0 bases at V and 2 bases at J, with 9 bases between. Sample: unstimulated CD4+ T cells sorted from spleen or lymph node cells, taken before transplant. This clonotype was obtained from a human donor who was the organ donor for an intestinal transplant. The rearrangement joins TRBV5-1 to TRBJ2-7; possibly TRBD1 for D (5 bases). Written as DNA, the CDR3 is TGCGCCAGCAGCTTGGCAGCAGGGACCTACGAGCAGTACTTC. It encodes CASSLAAGTYEQYF.